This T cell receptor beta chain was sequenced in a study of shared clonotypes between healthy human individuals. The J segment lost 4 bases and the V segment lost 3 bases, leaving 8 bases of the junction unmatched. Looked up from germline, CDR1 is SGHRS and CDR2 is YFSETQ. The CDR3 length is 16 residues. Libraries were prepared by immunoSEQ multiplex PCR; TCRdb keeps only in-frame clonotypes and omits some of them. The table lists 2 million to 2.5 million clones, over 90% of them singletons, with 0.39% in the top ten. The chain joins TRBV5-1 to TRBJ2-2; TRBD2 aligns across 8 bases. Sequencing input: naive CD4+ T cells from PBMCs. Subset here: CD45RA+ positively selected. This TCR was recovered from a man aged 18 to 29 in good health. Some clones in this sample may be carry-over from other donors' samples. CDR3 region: CASSSDAGRGTGELFF. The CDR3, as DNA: TGCGCCAGCAGCTCGGACGCCGGGAGGGGCACCGGGGAGCTGTTTTTT.